This T cell receptor beta chain was documented in a study of shared clonotypes between healthy human individuals. At the level of the study: The study enrolled a couple of women and a few men aged 18 to 49.

Study outcomes and limitations: A generally larger estimated richness was seen in naive subsets than in memory subsets. Large sequencing depth failed to make sorted-subset sequencing complete, rarefaction showed.

V dropped 1 base and J dropped 1 base, with 5 bases sitting between them. The V gene's germline CDR1 is LNHDA and CDR2 SQIVND (reference sequence). The CDR3 is made up of 14 amino acids. The assay was carried out at the deep level. TCRdb keeps only in-frame clones here, not all; method: immunoSEQ multiplex PCR. The sample lists 950,000 to 1,100,000 clones; approximately 70% were seen once. Worth noting for this clone: Its matching antigen is unknown.

The sequenced sample consisted of memory CD4+ T cells sorted from blood. Indicated subset: CD45RA-negative fraction. The J gene is TRBJ1-3, the V gene TRBV19; no clear D. This TCR derives from a man aged 18 to 35 in good health. CDR3 sequence reads: CASSIGNSGNTIYF. Here the CDR3 DNA reads TGTGCCAGTAGTATAGGAAATTCTGGAAACACCATATATTTT.